The rows below give T cell receptor beta chains drawn from one sample of a study of early T cells in non-severe SARS-CoV-2 infection. MiXCR, applied by TCRdb to the 5' RACE reads, yields one record per CDR3 protein. The sample has approximately 97,000 distinct CDR3 sequences; about 11% are singletons. This material consisted of whole blood, taken at baseline. The receptor set was obtained from an adult who was a healthcare worker with PCR-confirmed SARS-CoV-2 infection or an uninfected control (not recorded which). Each CDR3 is given with its conserved first and last residue. D genes are given only for firm matches. Clone size is shown for a subset of rows, as once, few, many or a class of expanded clone.

J gene | V gene | D gene | clone size | CDR3 DNA | CDR3 protein
TRBJ2-7 | TRBV27 | - | few | TGTGCCAGCAGTCCGATAGCGTTCGAGCAGTACTTC | CASSPIAFEQYF
TRBJ1-1 | TRBV7-2 | TRBD1 | few | TGTGCCAGCAGCTCAGGACAGGGGGCGGGCACTGAAGCTTTCTTT | CASSSGQGAGTEAFF
TRBJ2-3 | TRBV7-6 | - | few | TGTGCCAGCAGCTATAAGTGGGGGGATACGCAGTATTTT | CASSYKWGDTQYF
TRBJ2-7 | TRBV19 | - | few | TGTGCCAGTAGTATTAGAGGAGGATCGTTCTACGAGCAGTACTTC | CASSIRGGSFYEQYF
TRBJ2-3 | TRBV29-1 | - | - | TGCAGCGTTGAGGGGGACATGAGCACAGATACGCAGTATTTT | CSVEGDMSTDTQYF
TRBJ2-7 | TRBV20-1 | - | many | TGCAGTGCTAAAAAGAGGACAGAAGTGGGTTACGAGCAGTACTTC | CSAKKRTEVGYEQYF
TRBJ2-3 | TRBV2 | TRBD2 | many | TGTGCCAGCACCAAGTTAGCGGGAGACCCCGATACGCAGTATTTT | CASTKLAGDPDTQYF
TRBJ2-3 | TRBV10-3 | - | few | TGTGCCACCAGCAGGGGCAACACAGATACGCAGTATTTT | CATSRGNTDTQYF
TRBJ2-7 | TRBV27 | - | few | TGTGCCAGCAGTTTGAAGGGGCAGGGGAGCTACGAGCAGTACTTC | CASSLKGQGSYEQYF
TRBJ1-1 | TRBV12-3/TRBV12-4 | TRBD1 | few | TGTGCCAGCAGTCACCGGACAGGGACGAACATTGAAGCTTTCTTT | CASSHRTGTNIEAFF
TRBJ1-2 | TRBV10-2 | TRBD1 | many | TGCGCCAGCAGGGCCGGGACAGGGGGGAACTATGGCTACACCTTC | CASRAGTGGNYGYTF
TRBJ1-2 | TRBV3-1 | - | many | TGTGCCAGCAGCCAAGCTCCCGGGGAGGGCGGCTACACCTTC | CASSQAPGEGGYTF
TRBJ2-1 | TRBV10-1 | - | many | TGCGCCAGCAGTGAGTCTTTCGGATGGACTTCCGAGAACCAGAAACCGGGCGATGAGCAGTTCTTC | CASSESFGWTSENQKPGDEQFF
TRBJ2-2 | TRBV27 | - | - | TGTGCCAGCACTGGGATCGGGTTTGGCGGGGAGCTGTTTTTT | CASTGIGFGGELFF
TRBJ2-1 | TRBV5-1 | TRBD1 | many | TGCGCCAGCAGCCCTGGACAGGGCAGAGGCAATGAGCAGTTCTTC | CASSPGQGRGNEQFF
TRBJ1-6 | TRBV11-2 | - | few | TGTGCCAGCAGCTTAGGCAGGGCGCCAAATTCACCCCTCCACTTT | CASSLGRAPNSPLHF
TRBJ1-1 | TRBV29-1 | TRBD1 | few | TGCAGCGTAGCAACCGGGACAGTTAACACTGAAGCTTTCTTT | CSVATGTVNTEAFF